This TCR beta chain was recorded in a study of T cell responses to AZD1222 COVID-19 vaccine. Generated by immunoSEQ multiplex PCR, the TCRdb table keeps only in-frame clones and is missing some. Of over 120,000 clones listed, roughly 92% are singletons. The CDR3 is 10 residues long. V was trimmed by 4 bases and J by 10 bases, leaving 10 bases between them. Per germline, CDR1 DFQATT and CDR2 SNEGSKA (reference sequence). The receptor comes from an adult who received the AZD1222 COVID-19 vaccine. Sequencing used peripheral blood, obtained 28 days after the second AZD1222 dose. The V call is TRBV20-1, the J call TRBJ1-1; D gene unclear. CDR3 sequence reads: CSAISARAFF. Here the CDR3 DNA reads TGCAGTGCTATTAGCGCGAGAGCTTTCTTT.